This T cell receptor (beta chain) came from a study of pediatric ulcerative colitis. Rectal tissue came from one to two pinch biopsies taken at colonoscopy. Assay used: immunoSEQ multiplex PCR; TCRdb lists only in-frame clones, some missing. The sample records 30,000 to 40,000 clones, about 81% being singletons. Input material: gut tissue. The clonotype originates from a boy younger than 18 with mild ulcerative colitis.

The CDR3 reads CASSFGTSVTRGGNEQFF. The CDR3 DNA follows: TGTGCCAGCAGCTTTGGGACTAGCGTTACAAGGGGGGGCAATGAGCAGTTCTTC. The chain couples TRBV7-9 to TRBJ2-1; 10 nucleotides align to TRBD2. With 3 bases clipped from V and 6 bases from J, the junction kept 14 bases outside the gene matches. CDR3 length: 18 residues. Germline V gene sequence: CDR1 SEHNR, CDR2 FQNEAQ (reference sequence).